Listed below are T cell receptor beta chains from one sample, sequenced in a study of radiotherapy plus CTLA-4 blockade in lung cancer. Using immunoSEQ multiplex PCR, the repertoire was profiled, and TCRdb retains in-frame clones only, with some absent. The repertoire consists of about 97,000 clones, with approximately 74% occurring once and the leading ten covering approximately 3%. The sequenced sample was peripheral blood, obtained from a patient treated with radiotherapy plus ipilimumab. The origin of the receptors is a human donor with non-small cell lung cancer who had a partial response to radiotherapy plus ipilimumab. Some clones in this sample may be carry-over from other donors' samples. CDR3s include the opening cysteine and the closing phenylalanine or tryptophan. A D gene is named only where the DNA matches it firmly. Rows may omit the clone size; those that give it use once, few, many or a size class.

.	TRBJ2-7	.	TRBV15	CATSRERPAVHEQYF	TGTGCCACCAGCAGAGAAAGACCCGCGGTCCACGAGCAGTACTTC
.	TRBJ2-1	.	TRBV29-1	CSVGEPSNEQFF	TGCAGCGTTGGGGAGCCCTCTAATGAGCAGTTCTTC
few	TRBJ2-7	.	TRBV30	CAWGRAGGHEQYF	TGTGCCTGGGGCCGGGCAGGGGGGCACGAGCAGTACTTC
few	TRBJ2-1	.	TRBV2	CASSSDFNEQFF	TGTGCCAGCAGCTCAGATTTCAATGAGCAGTTCTTC
.	TRBJ2-7	TRBD2	TRBV19	CASSRERETYYEQYF	TGTGCCAGTAGCCGCGAGCGGGAGACGTACTACGAGCAGTACTTC
.	TRBJ2-3	TRBD2	TRBV9	CASSVGARPGGDTQYF	TGTGCCAGCAGCGTAGGAGCCCGCCCGGGAGGGGATACGCAGTATTTT
.	TRBJ2-7	.	TRBV28	CASSVDSASTYEQYF	TGTGCCAGCAGTGTCGACAGCGCCTCTACCTACGAGCAGTACTTC
.	TRBJ2-1	.	TRBV6-1	CASSVQAGSNNEQFF	TGTGCCAGCAGTGTCCAAGCGGGTTCAAACAATGAGCAGTTCTTC
.	TRBJ2-3	TRBD2	TRBV7-3	CASSLTAAGGTDTQYF	TGTGCCAGCAGCTTAACGGCAGCGGGGGGCACAGATACGCAGTATTTT
.	TRBJ1-5	.	TRBV7-2	CASREGDNQPQHF	TGTGCCAGCCGTGAGGGGGACAATCAGCCCCAGCATTTT
.	TRBJ2-3	TRBD2	TRBV11-2	CASSTRYRTSGGTDTQYF	TGTGCCAGCAGCACCCGGTACCGGACTAGCGGGGGCACAGATACGCAGTATTTT
.	TRBJ2-1	TRBD2	TRBV19	CASSTGGGAYNEQFF	TGTGCCAGTAGTACCGGCGGGGGGGCCTACAATGAGCAGTTCTTC
.	TRBJ2-7	.	TRBV4-1	CASSQDVGGGISYEQYF	TGCGCCAGCAGCCAAGATGTCGGGGGAGGTATCTCCTACGAGCAGTACTTC
.	TRBJ1-4	.	TRBV7-2	CASSSGIGRGKLFF	TGTGCCAGCAGCTCAGGGATAGGTAGAGGAAAACTGTTTTTT
.	TRBJ2-7	.	TRBV11-2	CASSSYTTGSYEQYF	TGTGCCAGCAGCTCTTATACGACGGGCTCCTACGAGCAGTACTTC
few	TRBJ2-5	TRBD1	TRBV7-2	CASSLEGQFQETQYF	TGTGCCAGCAGCTTAGAGGGACAGTTTCAAGAGACCCAGTACTTC
.	TRBJ1-5	.	TRBV28	CASSLIRRYSNQPQHF	TGTGCCAGCAGTTTGATTCGCAGATATAGCAATCAGCCCCAGCATTTT
.	TRBJ1-1	.	TRBV7-8	CASSYPGGRGTEAFF	TGTGCCAGCAGCTACCCAGGAGGGCGCGGCACTGAAGCTTTCTTT
.	TRBJ2-1	TRBD2	TRBV5-4	CASSLGWLAGRNEQFF	TGTGCCAGCAGCTTGGGCTGGCTAGCGGGAAGGAATGAGCAGTTCTTC
.	TRBJ2-4	TRBD2	TRBV2	CASSRTRANIQYF	TGTGCCAGCAGCCGGACTAGGGCGAACATTCAGTACTTC
.	TRBJ2-5	.	TRBV6-7	CASSSYSRGETQYF	TGTGCCAGCAGTTCCTATTCGCGGGGAGAGACCCAGTACTTC
.	TRBJ2-5	.	TRBV2	CASSERGTQYF	TGTGCCAGCAGTGAACGGGGGACCCAGTACTTC
.	TRBJ2-3	TRBD2	TRBV6-4	CASAREGADTQYF	TGTGCCAGCGCTCGGGAGGGGGCAGATACGCAGTATTTT
few	TRBJ1-3	TRBD1	TRBV4-1	CASSPRDRAPFYSGNTIYF	TGCGCCAGCAGCCCCAGGGACAGGGCACCTTTCTACTCTGGAAACACCATATATTTT
few	TRBJ2-7	TRBD1	TRBV28	CASSLPGTGGRYEQYF	TGTGCCAGCAGTTTACCCGGGACAGGGGGTCGCTACGAGCAGTACTTC
.	TRBJ1-2	TRBD1	TRBV5-6	CASSSGGFYGYTF	TGTGCCAGCAGCTCAGGGGGCTTTTATGGCTACACCTTC
.	TRBJ2-1	TRBD2	TRBV7-6	CASSLVAATSSVIEQFF	TGTGCCAGCAGCTTAGTTGCAGCGACTAGCTCGGTCATTGAGCAGTTCTTC
few	TRBJ1-1	.	TRBV29-1	CSVDQGRTEAFF	TGCAGCGTTGACCAGGGTCGCACTGAAGCTTTCTTT
.	TRBJ2-3	TRBD2	TRBV6-5	CASRPSGRAWDTQYF	TGTGCCAGCAGGCCTAGCGGGAGGGCCTGGGATACGCAGTATTTT
.	TRBJ2-1	.	TRBV6-4	CASSDDWGRGRYEQFF	TGTGCCAGCAGTGACGATTGGGGCCGTGGACGGTATGAGCAGTTCTTC
.	TRBJ2-2	.	TRBV7-8	CASSLSAVTGELFF	TGTGCCAGCAGCTTATCCGCGGTAACCGGGGAGCTGTTTTTT
.	TRBJ1-5	.	TRBV28	CASRQGGNQPQHF	TGTGCCAGCAGGCAGGGTGGCAATCAGCCCCAGCATTTT
.	TRBJ1-2	.	TRBV4-2	CASSQESSPGDYGYTF	TGTGCCAGCAGCCAAGAATCTTCCCCCGGGGACTATGGCTACACCTTC
.	TRBJ2-7	TRBD1	TRBV6-5	CASKKQGSSYEQYF	TGTGCCAGCAAGAAACAGGGGTCCTCCTACGAGCAGTACTTC
.	TRBJ1-6	TRBD1	TRBV5-1	CASSLVGTGYSPLHF	TGCGCCAGCAGCTTGGTGGGGACAGGGTATTCACCCCTCCACTTT
.	TRBJ1-2	TRBD1	TRBV7-8	CASSPRDRTLYGYTF	TGTGCCAGCAGCCCCCGGGACAGGACTCTATATGGCTACACCTTC
.	TRBJ1-1	.	TRBV28	CASSSGNTEAFF	TGTGCCAGCAGTTCCGGGAACACTGAAGCTTTCTTT
.	TRBJ1-3	.	TRBV6-5	CASSYSKAGGNTIYF	TGTGCCAGCAGTTACTCGAAGGCAGGGGGAAACACCATATATTTT
.	TRBJ1-6	.	TRBV28	CASRRSRDINSPLHF	TGTGCCAGCCGACGCAGCCGGGACATTAATTCACCCCTCCACTTT
.	TRBJ2-1	TRBD2	TRBV28	CASRKRIAGANEQFF	TGTGCCAGCAGAAAAAGAATAGCGGGAGCCAATGAGCAGTTCTTC
once	TRBJ2-2	TRBD1	TRBV18	CASSQGVRGSANTGELFF	TGTGCCAGCTCTCAGGGGGTCCGGGGAAGTGCGAACACCGGGGAGCTGTTTTTT
.	TRBJ2-1	.	TRBV6-5	CASRQYFLSYNEQFF	TGTGCCAGCAGACAGTATTTCCTCTCCTACAATGAGCAGTTCTTC
.	TRBJ2-3	.	TRBV10-1	CASSAAGQNTDTQYF	TGCGCCAGCAGTGCGGCGGGTCAGAACACAGATACGCAGTATTTT
few	TRBJ1-1	.	TRBV19	CATQELPNTEAFF	TGTGCCACTCAAGAACTCCCGAACACTGAAGCTTTCTTT
.	TRBJ2-1	.	TRBV7-8	CASSPRETSYNEQFF	TGTGCCAGCAGCCCAAGGGAGACTTCCTACAATGAGCAGTTCTTC
.	TRBJ1-1	TRBD1	TRBV11-2	CASSLETGGTEAFF	TGTGCCAGCAGCTTAGAGACAGGGGGCACTGAAGCTTTCTTT
.	TRBJ1-1	.	TRBV9	CASSTEGRHTEAFF	TGTGCCAGCAGCACGGAGGGTCGGCACACTGAAGCTTTCTTT
.	TRBJ2-5	.	TRBV29-1	CSAVDSQETQYF	TGCAGCGCTGTTGACAGCCAAGAGACCCAGTACTTC
.	TRBJ1-2	.	TRBV11-2	CASSSTVGTSGYTF	TGTGCCAGCAGCAGCACCGTAGGGACATCAGGCTACACCTTC
.	TRBJ2-3	.	TRBV6-6	CASSYSNSGDTQYF	TGTGCCAGCAGTTACTCGAACTCGGGGGATACGCAGTATTTT
.	TRBJ2-4	TRBD1	TRBV19	CASSFPGQGLIQYF	TGTGCCAGTAGTTTTCCCGGACAGGGGTTAATTCAGTACTTC
.	TRBJ2-1	.	TRBV6-1	CASSEVLRGLRGDEQFF	TGTGCCAGCAGTGAAGTCCTGCGGGGGCTAAGGGGGGATGAGCAGTTCTTC
few	TRBJ1-1	.	TRBV11-2	CASSRSHRSDFGAFF	TGTGCCAGCAGCCGTAGCCACAGGTCGGATTTTGGAGCTTTCTTT
.	TRBJ2-1	.	TRBV5-1	CASSVDRTSTYNEQFF	TGCGCCAGCAGCGTAGACAGAACCTCTACCTACAATGAGCAGTTCTTC
.	TRBJ1-5	.	TRBV6-1	CASSESPRGKFDQPQHF	TGTGCCAGCAGCGAAAGTCCCAGGGGCAAGTTCGATCAGCCCCAGCATTTT
.	TRBJ1-1	.	TRBV5-1	CASSSSGGKNTEAFF	TGCGCCAGCAGCTCGAGCGGGGGCAAGAACACTGAAGCTTTCTTT
.	TRBJ1-5	.	TRBV30	CAWSEGLRAGGNQPQHF	TGTGCCTGGAGTGAAGGGTTGCGGGCAGGGGGCAATCAGCCCCAGCATTTT